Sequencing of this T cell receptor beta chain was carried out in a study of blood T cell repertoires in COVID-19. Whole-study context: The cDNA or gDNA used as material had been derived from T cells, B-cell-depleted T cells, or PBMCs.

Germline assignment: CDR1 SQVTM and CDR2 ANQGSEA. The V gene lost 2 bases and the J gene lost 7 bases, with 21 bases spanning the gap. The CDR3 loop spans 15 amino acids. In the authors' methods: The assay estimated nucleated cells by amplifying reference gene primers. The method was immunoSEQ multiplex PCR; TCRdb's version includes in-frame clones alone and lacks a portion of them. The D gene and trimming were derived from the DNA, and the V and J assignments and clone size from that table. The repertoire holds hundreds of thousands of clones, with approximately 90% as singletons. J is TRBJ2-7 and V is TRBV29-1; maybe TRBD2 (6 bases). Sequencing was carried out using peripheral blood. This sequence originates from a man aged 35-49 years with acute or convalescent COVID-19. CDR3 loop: CSVEILSVGSGEQYF. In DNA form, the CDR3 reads TGCAGCGTTGAAATACTATCGGTAGGGAGCGGGGAGCAGTACTTC.